Listed below are T cell receptor beta chains from one sample, sequenced in a study of shared clonotypes between healthy human individuals. Using immunoSEQ multiplex PCR, the repertoire was profiled, and TCRdb retains in-frame clones only, with some absent. The profile shows about 2.1 million clones, 85% to 95% of them singletons. The sequenced material came from naive CD8+ T cells from PBMCs. The receptor set was obtained from a man in his late teens or twenties in good health. Some clones in this sample may be carry-over from other donors' samples. Both conserved end residues are trimmed from each CDR3.

V,CDR3
TRBV27,ASSQRKLAGYNEQF
TRBV7-9,ASRPPGGGNIHEQY
TRBV25-1,ASSSTRGATDTQY
TRBV29-1,SVTNGNEQF
TRBV27,ASSFGTGGFTEAF
TRBV6-5,ASRSSLYYGYT
TRBV7-9,ASTQSRDWTNEQF
TRBV14,ASSLVSTDTQY
TRBV19,ASREVGNQPQH
TRBV2,ASSEGSAEKLF
TRBV27,ASSLSTSGSMYEQY
TRBV4-3,ASSSRGLADPPDTQY
TRBV5-1,ASSLVSRGIDTEAF
TRBV5-1,ASSFTGAYEQY
TRBV5-1,ASSLARDPKNIQY
TRBV6-1,ASRAVAGYGHEQF
TRBV27,ASSPRTVRSTDTQY
TRBV27,ASSLWAGGREKLF
TRBV6-1,ASTEGQGVEYGYT
TRBV2,ASRARGGGNTIY
TRBV19,ASSEDWRANYGYT
TRBV7-9,ASSLGGLSSEQY
TRBV5-1,ASSLDPYYEQY
TRBV19,ASSPETESSYNEQF
TRBV29-1,SVEDFRGNEQF
TRBV27,ASMAPGLNYEQY
TRBV29-1,SVGGAPSGGQSGYGYT
TRBV27,ASSYGTGYGYT
TRBV27,ASSLSAGVGNTEAF
TRBV5-6,ASSSRTGGNQPQH
TRBV6-5,ASSPIYTGELF
TRBV27,ASNDLWGGPVTDTQY
TRBV7-9,ASTLGTGNGYEQY
TRBV5-6,ASSLVRGGEQF
TRBV28,ASSFLDSRYNEQF
TRBV6-8,ASRPPHAGDTQY